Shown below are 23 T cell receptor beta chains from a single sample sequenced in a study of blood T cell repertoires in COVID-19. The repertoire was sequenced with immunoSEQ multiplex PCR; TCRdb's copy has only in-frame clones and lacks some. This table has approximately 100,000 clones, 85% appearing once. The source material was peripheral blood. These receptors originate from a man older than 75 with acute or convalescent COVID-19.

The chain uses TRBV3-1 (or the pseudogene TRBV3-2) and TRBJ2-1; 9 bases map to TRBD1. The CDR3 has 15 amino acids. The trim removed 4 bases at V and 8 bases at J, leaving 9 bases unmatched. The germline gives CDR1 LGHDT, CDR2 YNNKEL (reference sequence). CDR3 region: CASSPSDRGRYEQFF. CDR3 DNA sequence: TGTGCCAGCAGCCCATCGGACAGGGGAAGGTATGAGCAGTTCTTC.

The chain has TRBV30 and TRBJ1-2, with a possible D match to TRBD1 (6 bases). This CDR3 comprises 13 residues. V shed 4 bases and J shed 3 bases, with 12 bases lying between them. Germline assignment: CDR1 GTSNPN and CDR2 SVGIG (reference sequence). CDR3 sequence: CAWTPDRYYGYTF. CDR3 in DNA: TGTGCCTGGACCCCGGACAGATACTATGGCTACACCTTC.

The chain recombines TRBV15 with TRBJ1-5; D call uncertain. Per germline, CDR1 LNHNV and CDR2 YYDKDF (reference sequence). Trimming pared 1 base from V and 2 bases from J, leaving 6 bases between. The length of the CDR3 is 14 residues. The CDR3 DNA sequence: TGTGCCACCAGCAGAGGGGGAGGCAATCAGCCCCAGCATTTT. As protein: CATSRGGGNQPQHF.

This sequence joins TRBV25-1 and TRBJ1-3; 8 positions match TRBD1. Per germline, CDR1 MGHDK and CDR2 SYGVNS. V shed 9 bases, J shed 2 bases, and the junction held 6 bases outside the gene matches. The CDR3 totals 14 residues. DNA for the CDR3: TGTGCCAGTTCTCCAGGGGGCACTGGAAACACCATATATTTT. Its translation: CASSPGGTGNTIYF.

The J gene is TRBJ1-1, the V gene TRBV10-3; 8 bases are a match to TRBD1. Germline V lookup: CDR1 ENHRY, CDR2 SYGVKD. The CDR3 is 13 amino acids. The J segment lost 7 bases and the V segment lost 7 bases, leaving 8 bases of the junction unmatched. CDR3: CAITSAGGNEAFF. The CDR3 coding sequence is TGTGCCATCACTTCGGCAGGGGGCAATGAAGCTTTCTTT.

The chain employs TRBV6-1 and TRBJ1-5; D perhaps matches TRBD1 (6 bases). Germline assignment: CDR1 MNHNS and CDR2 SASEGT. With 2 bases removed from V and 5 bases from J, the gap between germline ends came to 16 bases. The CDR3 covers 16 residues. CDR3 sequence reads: CASSETLDSSYQPQHF. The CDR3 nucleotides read TGTGCCAGCAGTGAAACCTTGGACAGTTCTTATCAGCCCCAGCATTTT.

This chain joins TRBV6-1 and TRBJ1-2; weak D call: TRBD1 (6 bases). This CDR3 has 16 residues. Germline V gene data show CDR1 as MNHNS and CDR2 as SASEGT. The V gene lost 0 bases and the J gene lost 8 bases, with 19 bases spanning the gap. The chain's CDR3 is CASSEALRGGAEGYTF. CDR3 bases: TGTGCCAGCAGTGAAGCGCTTCGGGGGGGCGCGGAAGGCTACACCTTC.

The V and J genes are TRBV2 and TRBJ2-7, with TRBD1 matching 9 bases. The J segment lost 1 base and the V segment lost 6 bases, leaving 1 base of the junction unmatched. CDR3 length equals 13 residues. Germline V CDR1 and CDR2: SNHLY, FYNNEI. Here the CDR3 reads CASRGTGSYEQYF. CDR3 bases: TGTGCCAGCAGGGGGACAGGGTCCTACGAGCAGTACTTC. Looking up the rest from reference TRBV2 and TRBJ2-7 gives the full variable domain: EPEVTQTPSHQVTQMGQEVILRCVPISNHLYFYWYRQILGQKVEFLVSFYNNEISEKSEIFDDQFSVERPDGSNFTLKIRSTKLEDSAMYFCASRGTGSYEQYFGPGTRLTVT.

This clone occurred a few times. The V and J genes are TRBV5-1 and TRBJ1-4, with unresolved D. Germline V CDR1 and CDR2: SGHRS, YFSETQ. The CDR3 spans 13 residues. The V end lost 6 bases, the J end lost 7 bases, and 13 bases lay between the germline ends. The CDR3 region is CASTFLAGEKLFF. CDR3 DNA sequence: TGCGCCAGCACCTTCCTGGCAGGTGAAAAACTGTTTTTT.

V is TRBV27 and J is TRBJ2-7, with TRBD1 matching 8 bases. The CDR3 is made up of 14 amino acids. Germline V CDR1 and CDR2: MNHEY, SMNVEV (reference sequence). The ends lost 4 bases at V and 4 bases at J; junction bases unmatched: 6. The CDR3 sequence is CASSSGDRMYEQYF. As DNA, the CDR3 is TGTGCCAGCAGTTCAGGGGACAGGATGTACGAGCAGTACTTC.

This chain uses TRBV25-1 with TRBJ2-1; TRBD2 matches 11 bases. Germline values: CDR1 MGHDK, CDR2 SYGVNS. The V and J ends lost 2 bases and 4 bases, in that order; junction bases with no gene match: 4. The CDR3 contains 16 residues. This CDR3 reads CASSEPGLAEYNEQFF. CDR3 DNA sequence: TGTGCCAGCAGTGAACCGGGACTAGCGGAGTACAATGAGCAGTTCTTC.

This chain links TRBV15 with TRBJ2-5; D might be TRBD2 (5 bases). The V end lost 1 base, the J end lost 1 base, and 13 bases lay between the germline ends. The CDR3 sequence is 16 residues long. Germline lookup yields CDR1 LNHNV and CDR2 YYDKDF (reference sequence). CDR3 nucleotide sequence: TGTGCCACCAGCAGAGGAGGGAGCAGACTCCAAGAGACCCAGTACTTC. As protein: CATSRGGSRLQETQYF.

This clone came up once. The CDR3 coding sequence is TGTGCCAGCAGTGAACAGGGCAGGGCTAGCAATCAGCCCCAGCATTTT. This gives the protein CASSEQGRASNQPQHF. V gene TRBV2 combines with J gene TRBJ1-5; D might be TRBD1 (5 bases). Germline V gives CDR1 SNHLY, CDR2 FYNNEI. The CDR3 length is 16 residues. V shed 2 bases and J shed 0 bases, with 11 bases lying between them.

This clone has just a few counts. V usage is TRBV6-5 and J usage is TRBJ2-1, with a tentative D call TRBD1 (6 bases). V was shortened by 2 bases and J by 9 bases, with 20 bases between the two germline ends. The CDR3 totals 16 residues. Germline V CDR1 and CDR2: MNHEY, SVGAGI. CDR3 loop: CASSYGVTGKEGEQFF. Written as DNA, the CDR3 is TGTGCCAGCAGTTACGGTGTTACAGGGAAAGAGGGTGAGCAGTTCTTC.

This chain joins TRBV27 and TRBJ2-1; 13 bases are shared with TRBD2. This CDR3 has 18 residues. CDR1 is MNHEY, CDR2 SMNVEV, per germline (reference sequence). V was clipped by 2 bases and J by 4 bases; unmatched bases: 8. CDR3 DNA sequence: TGTGCCAGCAGTTTAAGGGGACCGGGACTAGCGGGGTACAATGAGCAGTTCTTC. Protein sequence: CASSLRGPGLAGYNEQFF.

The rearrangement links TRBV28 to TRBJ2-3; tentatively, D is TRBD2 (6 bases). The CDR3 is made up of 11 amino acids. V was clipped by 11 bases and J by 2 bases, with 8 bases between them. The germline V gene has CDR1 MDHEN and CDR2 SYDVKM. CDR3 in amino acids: CAGGSTDTQYF. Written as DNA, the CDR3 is TGTGCCGGGGGGTCCACAGATACGCAGTATTTT.

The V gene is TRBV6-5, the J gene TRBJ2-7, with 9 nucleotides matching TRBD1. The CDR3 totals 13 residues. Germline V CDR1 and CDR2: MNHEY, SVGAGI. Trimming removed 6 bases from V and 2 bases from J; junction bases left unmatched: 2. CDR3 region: CASRDRGPYEQYF. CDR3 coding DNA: TGTGCCAGCAGGGACAGGGGTCCCTACGAGCAGTACTTC.

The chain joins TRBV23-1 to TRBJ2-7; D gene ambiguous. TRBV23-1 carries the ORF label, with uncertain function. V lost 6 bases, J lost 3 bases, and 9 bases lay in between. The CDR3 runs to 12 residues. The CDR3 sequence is CASSPTGYEQYF. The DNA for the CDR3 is TGCGCCAGCAGCCCGACGGGCTACGAGCAGTACTTC.

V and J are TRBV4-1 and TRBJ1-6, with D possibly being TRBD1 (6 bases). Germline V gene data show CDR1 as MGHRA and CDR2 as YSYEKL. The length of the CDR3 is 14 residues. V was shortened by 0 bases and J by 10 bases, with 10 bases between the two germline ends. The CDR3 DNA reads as TGCGCCAGCAGCCAAGAATACAGGGTGTCACCCCTCCACTTT. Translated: CASSQEYRVSPLHF.

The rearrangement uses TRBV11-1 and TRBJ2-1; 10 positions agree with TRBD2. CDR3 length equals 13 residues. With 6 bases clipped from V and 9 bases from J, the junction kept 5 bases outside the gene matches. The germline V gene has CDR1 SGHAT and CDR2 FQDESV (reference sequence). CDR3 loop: CASSLSGRGEQFF. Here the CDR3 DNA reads TGTGCCAGCAGTTTAAGCGGGAGGGGTGAGCAGTTCTTC.

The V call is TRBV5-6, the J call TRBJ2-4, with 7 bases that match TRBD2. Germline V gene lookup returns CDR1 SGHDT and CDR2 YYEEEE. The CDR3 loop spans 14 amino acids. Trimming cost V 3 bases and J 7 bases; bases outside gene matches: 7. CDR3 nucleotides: TGTGCCAGCAGCTCGACGGGGGGATGGAACATTCAGTACTTC. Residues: CASSSTGGWNIQYF.

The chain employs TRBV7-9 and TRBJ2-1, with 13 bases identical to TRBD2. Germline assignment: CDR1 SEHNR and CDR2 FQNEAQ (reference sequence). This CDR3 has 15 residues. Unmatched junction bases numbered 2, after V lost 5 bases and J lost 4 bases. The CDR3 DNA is TGTGCCAGCAGCCAGGGACTAGCGGGGTACAATGAGCAGTTCTTC. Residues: CASSQGLAGYNEQFF. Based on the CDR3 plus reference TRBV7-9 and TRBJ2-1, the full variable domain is DTGVSQNPRHKITKRGQNVTFRCDPISEHNRLYWYRQTLGQGPEFLTYFQNEAQLEKSRLLSDRFSAERPKGSFSTLEIQRTEQGDSAMYLCASSQGLAGYNEQFFGPGTRLTVL.

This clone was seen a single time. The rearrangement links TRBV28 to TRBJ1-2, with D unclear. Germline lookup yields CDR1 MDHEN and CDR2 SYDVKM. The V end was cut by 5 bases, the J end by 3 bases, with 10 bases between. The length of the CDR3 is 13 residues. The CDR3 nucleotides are TGTGCCAGCAGTCCTGTTGTTGACTATGGCTACACCTTC. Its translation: CASSPVVDYGYTF.